The T cell receptor (beta chain) described here comes from a study of T cell repertoires in cytomegalovirus infection. On the study more broadly: CMV infection and matching HLA type were both indicated by public TCR beta signatures. The study's findings and limits: Identification of carriers of CMV plus the relevant HLA was performed using cumulative public TCR beta family frequency. Dominating the ex vivo response were HLA-C-restricted CMV-specific TCR beta clonotypes.

MiXCR, applied by TCRdb to the reads, yields one record per CDR3 protein. The profile covers roughly 500,000 distinct CDR3 sequences, with approximately 16% appearing a single time and roughly a quarter taken by the ten largest. At least ten counts were recorded for this clonotype. Its target is unknown. Germline-derived CDR1 and CDR2 are MNHNS and SASEGT. This CDR3 has 14 residues. The V end was cut by 7 bases, the J end by 2 bases, with 14 bases between. The specimen sequenced was CD8+ T cells from PBMCs. This receptor was identified in a human donor in good health (CMV status not recorded). Some clones in this sample may be carry-over from other donors' samples. The chain uses TRBV6-1 and TRBJ1-2; TRBD1 is a possible D gene (6 bases). The CDR3 protein is CASILTGENYGYTF. CDR3 in DNA: TGTGCCAGCATTTTGACAGGTGAAAACTATGGCTACACCTTC.